These 21 T cell receptor beta chains share one sample of origin, sequenced in a study of blood T cell repertoires in COVID-19. Measured with immunoSEQ multiplex PCR; TCRdb has only the in-frame clones, and not every one. The profile shows around 270,000 clones, 75% to 95% of them singletons. The sample consisted of peripheral blood. Source of these receptors: a person aged 18-35 years with COVID-19, enrolled during active disease.

The rearrangement joins TRBV5-1 to TRBJ2-3; D is unclear. The germline V gene encodes CDR1 SGHRS and CDR2 YFSETQ. The V and J ends lost 0 bases and 2 bases respectively, with 4 bases between them. CDR3 length: 13 residues. CDR3 coding DNA: TGCGCCAGCAGCTTGGCCATCACAGATACGCAGTATTTT. It translates to CASSLAITDTQYF. The full variable domain, with the rest looked up from reference TRBV5-1 and TRBJ2-3, is KAGVTQTPRYLIKTRGQQVTLSCSPISGHRSVSWYQQTPGQGLQFLFEYFSETQRNKGNFPGRFSGRQFSNSRSEMNVSTLELGDSALYLCASSLAITDTQYFGPGTRLTVL.

The chain's CDR3 is CASTSTRTSGDTQYF. CDR3 DNA sequence: TGTGCCAGCACCTCAACCAGAACATCCGGGGATACGCAGTATTTT. The chain is built from TRBV7-9 and TRBJ2-3; D not certain. This CDR3 comprises 15 residues. The V gene's germline CDR1 is SEHNR and CDR2 FQNEAQ (reference sequence). The ends were cut back, 7 bases at V and 6 bases at J, with 20 bases in the middle.

V gene TRBV11-2 combines with J gene TRBJ2-7; D not certain. From germline, CDR1 is SGHAT and CDR2 FQNNGV. The CDR3 has 14 amino acids. V lost 1 base and J lost 2, with 9 bases in between. The CDR3 loop reads CASSLAPRTYEQYF. The CDR3 DNA reads TGTGCCAGCAGCTTAGCCCCTCGTACCTACGAGCAGTACTTC.

The chain joins TRBV2 to TRBJ2-7; 9 bases are shared with TRBD2. This CDR3 is built from 13 residues. Germline CDR1 SNHLY, CDR2 FYNNEI. Trimming removed 4 bases from V and 6 bases from J; junction bases left unmatched: 4. CDR3 loop: CASSGTSEGEQYF. The CDR3 DNA sequence: TGTGCCAGCAGTGGGACTAGCGAGGGCGAGCAGTACTTC. The whole variable domain, filled in from reference TRBV2 and TRBJ2-7, reads EPEVTQTPSHQVTQMGQEVILRCVPISNHLYFYWYRQILGQKVEFLVSFYNNEISEKSEIFDDQFSVERPDGSNFTLKIRSTKLEDSAMYFCASSGTSEGEQYFGPGTRLTVT.

The chain employs TRBV5-1 and TRBJ2-7; 10 bases match TRBD2. CDR3 length equals 16 residues. The junction had 12 bases not matched to a gene; V was cut back by 2 bases and J by 7 bases. From germline, CDR1 is SGHRS and CDR2 YFSETQ. DNA for the CDR3: TGCGCCAGCAGCTTTACCGGGACTAGCGTATATAGGGAGCAGTACTTC. It codes for CASSFTGTSVYREQYF. Full variable domain (remainder filled in from reference TRBV5-1 and TRBJ2-7): KAGVTQTPRYLIKTRGQQVTLSCSPISGHRSVSWYQQTPGQGLQFLFEYFSETQRNKGNFPGRFSGRQFSNSRSEMNVSTLELGDSALYLCASSFTGTSVYREQYFGPGTRLTVT.

The V gene is TRBV27, the J gene TRBJ2-3, with D perhaps TRBD1 (5 bases). CDR3 length: 13 amino acids. Germline-derived CDR1 and CDR2 are MNHEY and SMNVEV (reference sequence). The V end lost 6 bases, the J end lost 5 bases, and 12 bases lay between the germline ends. CDR3 in DNA: TGTGCCAGCAGCAGGGTTTATGGAGATACGCAGTATTTT. It codes for CASSRVYGDTQYF.

This clone was counted once. The chain uses TRBV7-9 and TRBJ2-4; a possible D gene is TRBD1 (5 bases). From germline, CDR1 is SEHNR and CDR2 FQNEAQ (reference sequence). Trimming removed 1 base from V and 6 bases from J, with 13 bases in between. The CDR3 is 15 amino acids. The CDR3 spells CASSLVQGTGNIQYF. In nucleotides, the CDR3 is TGTGCCAGCAGCTTAGTCCAGGGCACGGGAAACATTCAGTACTTC.

This chain uses TRBV18 with TRBJ2-5; tentatively, D is TRBD2 (6 bases). The germline V gene has CDR1 KGHSH and CDR2 LQKENI. The CDR3 contains 15 residues. Trimming took 3 bases from V and 1 from J, leaving 12 bases between them. CDR3 DNA: TGTGCCAGCTCACCGAGGGAGGCTCTCCAAGAGACCCAGTACTTC. Protein sequence: CASSPREALQETQYF.

This chain joins TRBV7-2 and TRBJ2-7; TRBD1 is a possible D gene (6 bases). Trimming took 7 bases from V and 0 from J, leaving 16 bases between them. Germline V gives CDR1 SGHTA, CDR2 FQGNSA. This CDR3 is built from 15 residues. In nucleotides, the CDR3 is TGTGCCAGCACCCGATTGGTGGGACACTCCTACGAGCAGTACTTC. Its protein product is CASTRLVGHSYEQYF.

The chain joins TRBV5-6 to TRBJ2-5; no definite D call. Trimming left V 2 bases short and J 4 bases short, with 3 bases between. The CDR3 runs 11 residues. Per the germline V gene, CDR1 is SGHDT and CDR2 is YYEEEE. The CDR3 nucleotides read TGTGCCAGCAGCTTTCGAGAGACCCAGTACTTC. Its protein is CASSFRETQYF.

V is TRBV2 and J is TRBJ2-2; a possible D gene is TRBD1 (6 bases). The V and J ends lost 10 bases and 0 bases respectively, with 15 bases between them. The CDR3 is made up of 15 amino acids. Germline lookup yields CDR1 SNHLY and CDR2 FYNNEI. The CDR3 is CATSPDSANTGELFF. The CDR3 coding sequence is TGTGCCACTTCGCCGGACAGCGCGAACACCGGGGAGCTGTTTTTT. Combining the CDR3 with reference TRBV2 and TRBJ2-2 gives the whole variable domain EPEVTQTPSHQVTQMGQEVILRCVPISNHLYFYWYRQILGQKVEFLVSFYNNEISEKSEIFDDQFSVERPDGSNFTLKIRSTKLEDSAMYFCATSPDSANTGELFFGEGSRLTVL.

The chain joins TRBV6-5 to TRBJ1-1, with a possible D match to TRBD1 (5 bases). This CDR3 is built from 14 residues. V lost 6 bases to trimming and J lost 2 bases, with 13 bases between them. The germline CDR1 and CDR2 sequences are MNHEY and SVGAGI. The CDR3 here is CASRGVGGNTEAFF. CDR3 DNA: TGTGCCAGCAGGGGAGTGGGGGGTAACACTGAAGCTTTCTTT.

The genes are TRBV10-3 and TRBJ2-7, with 7 nucleotides matching TRBD2. V lost 9 bases, J lost 4 bases, and 9 bases stayed unmatched. Germline values: CDR1 ENHRY, CDR2 SYGVKD. The CDR3 length is 13 residues. The CDR3 region is CAISSGERYEQYF. The CDR3 DNA follows: TGTGCCATTTCGAGCGGGGAGCGGTACGAGCAGTACTTC.

This clone occurred once. The chain couples TRBV29-1 to TRBJ2-5; D may be TRBD1 (6 bases). This CDR3 spans 14 amino acids. The germline gives CDR1 SQVTM, CDR2 ANQGSEA. V was pared by 7 bases and J by 5 bases, with 20 bases between. In DNA, the CDR3 is TGCAGCGCACAACCCCCAGGGGTGGAGGAGACCCAGTACTTC. It translates to CSAQPPGVEETQYF.

V and J are TRBV5-4 and TRBJ2-1; 7 positions agree with TRBD2. In germline, CDR1 is SGHNT, CDR2 YYREEE (reference sequence). The CDR3 sequence is 16 residues long. With V trimmed by 4 bases and J by 0 bases, 7 bases remained unmatched. CDR3 in amino acids: CASSQYRTSSYNEQFF. The CDR3 region has the DNA TGTGCCAGCAGCCAATACCGGACTAGCTCCTACAATGAGCAGTTCTTC.

This clone has only one observation. The chain couples TRBV7-3 to TRBJ2-1; 7 bases are shared with TRBD2. Germline CDR1 reads SGHTA; CDR2 reads FQGTGA. Trimming at V came to 5 bases and at J to 0 bases, leaving 10 bases not matched to a gene. The CDR3 totals 17 residues. Here the CDR3 reads CASSPYQRGTSYNEQFF. The CDR3 region has the DNA TGTGCCAGCAGCCCCTACCAGCGGGGAACCTCCTACAATGAGCAGTTCTTC.

The chain uses TRBV3-1 (or the pseudogene TRBV3-2) and TRBJ2-5; the match to TRBD1 covers 9 bases. V shed 4 bases, J shed 4 bases, and the junction held 10 bases outside the gene matches. CDR1 is LGHDT, CDR2 YNNKEL, per germline (reference sequence). The CDR3 runs 16 residues. The CDR3 DNA sequence: TGTGCCAGCAGCCCGGCGGCGACAGGGGGGGGAGAGACCCAGTACTTC. Amino acids: CASSPAATGGGETQYF.

The chain employs TRBV7-8 and TRBJ2-7; D is perhaps TRBD2 (6 bases). The CDR3 is 12 amino acids. Between the trimmed V and J ends, which lost 2 bases and 7 bases, there was a span of 9 bases. Germline CDR1 reads SGHVS; CDR2 reads FQNEAQ. The CDR3 is CASSLWGVEQYF. DNA for the CDR3: TGTGCCAGCAGCTTATGGGGGGTGGAGCAGTACTTC.

The chain uses TRBV5-6 and TRBJ1-1; 9 bases align to TRBD1. The CDR3 runs 14 residues. CDR1 is SGHDT and CDR2 is YYEEEE in the germline V gene. V shed 3 bases, J shed 5 bases, and the junction held 5 bases outside the gene matches. CDR3 loop: CASSSGTGLTEAFF. CDR3 nucleotide sequence: TGTGCCAGCAGCTCCGGGACAGGGTTGACTGAAGCTTTCTTT.

The chain carries TRBV3-1 (or the pseudogene TRBV3-2) and TRBJ1-3; D call uncertain. Looked up from germline, CDR1 is LGHDT and CDR2 is YNNKEL (reference sequence). CDR3 size: 12 residues. The V end lost 1 base, the J end lost 8 bases, and 6 bases lay between the germline ends. This CDR3 reads CASSQARDTIYF. The DNA of the CDR3 is TGTGCCAGCAGCCAAGCACGGGACACCATATATTTT.

Of note for this clone: The junction and the germline gene differ at one end; a read error may be behind it. The V and J genes are TRBV4-1 and TRBJ1-5, with D possibly being TRBD1 (6 bases). The CDR3 runs to 19 residues. Germline loops: CDR1 MGHRA, CDR2 YSYEKL. CDR3 sequence: CASRQAPDTRGLGNQPQHF. The CDR3, as DNA: TGCGCCAGCAGGCAAGCCCCGGACACGAGGGGGTTGGGCAATCAGCCCCAGCATTTT.